Listed below are T cell receptor beta chains from one sample, sequenced in a study of radiation and T cells in renal cell carcinoma. Sequencing used immunoSEQ multiplex PCR; TCRdb keeps in-frame clones, though not all of them. Here the sample spans 130,000 to 150,000 clones, 70% to 90% being singletons. This material consisted of blood, taken from a patient whose treatment included radiotherapy and nephrectomy. The receptors were gathered from a woman aged 45-59 years with renal cell carcinoma. The CDR3 runs from the conserved cysteine through the conserved F or W. The order of the fields is J gene, V gene, CDR3 protein.

TRBJ1-2 TRBV29-1 CSVEPQVSGYTF
TRBJ2-7 TRBV19 CATLPGTGVSSEQYF
TRBJ1-1 TRBV19 CASSIDSLSEAFF
TRBJ1-2 TRBV9 CASSVGTGARDYGYTF
TRBJ1-5 TRBV18 CASSLKGHLSNQPQHF
TRBJ1-3 TRBV7-9 CASSLVGGAGNTIYF
TRBJ1-4 TRBV30 CAWSATNEKLFF
TRBJ2-1 TRBV7-3 CASSSLGQGNNEQFF
TRBJ2-1 TRBV7-3 CATSEGGPYNEQFF
TRBJ1-3 TRBV7-9 CASSFGALSGNTIYF
TRBJ1-2 TRBV6-6 CASSYSMGFSYGYTF
TRBJ2-2 TRBV5-5 CASSLIGGELFF
TRBJ1-6 TRBV6-6 CASTRGGFYNSPLHF
TRBJ2-5 TRBV6-5 CASSYDSEETQYF
TRBJ1-2 TRBV7-9 CASSFTGGGGYTF
TRBJ1-5 TRBV6-5 CASRTGYSNQPQHF
TRBJ1-1 TRBV5-1 CASSPGQENTEAFF
TRBJ2-1 TRBV9 CASSVEGKPYNEQFF
TRBJ1-5 TRBV5-6 CASSTSVAGEYSNQPQHF
TRBJ2-2 TRBV10-3 CAISGPEKTGELFF
TRBJ1-1 TRBV19 CASSTIMPPSTMGNTEAFF
TRBJ1-3 TRBV6-5 CASSRTPDSGNTIYF
TRBJ1-1 TRBV7-2 CASSPAGVNTEAFF
TRBJ1-2 TRBV19 CASSVTGVYGYTF
TRBJ1-1 TRBV9 CASTRVGQINTEAFF
TRBJ2-5 TRBV5-4 CASSLELAGYETQYF
TRBJ2-7 TRBV6-5 CASSKGDGSYEQYF
TRBJ1-5 TRBV6-1 CASSEYRGIGQPQHF
TRBJ2-3 TRBV4-3 CASSQEGIPAFLAPQYF
TRBJ1-5 TRBV7-8 CASSLETGIRNQPQHF
TRBJ2-2 TRBV9 CASSVGGVGELFF
TRBJ1-2 TRBV18 CASSPGEPTYGYTF
TRBJ1-3 TRBV6-1 CASSEARVRGRSGNTIYF
TRBJ2-3 TRBV6-4 CASSDSMAVTDTQYF
TRBJ2-1 TRBV30 CAWSPRRGSDNEQFF
TRBJ1-3 TRBV7-8 CASSLGGYLPGGNTIYF
TRBJ1-2 TRBV5-1 CASSVGGAGYTF
TRBJ1-1 TRBV6-1 CASRSGDRVSEAFF
TRBJ2-1 TRBV18 CASSPSSGDPFF
TRBJ1-2 TRBV6-1 CASSYDRGEGYTF
TRBJ2-7 TRBV4-2 CASSQDGAGSREQYF
TRBJ2-5 TRBV19 CASSISRGLQETQYF
TRBJ1-4 TRBV13 CASSLGGRGRGEKLFF
TRBJ2-3 TRBV19 CASSIRGGSDTQYF
TRBJ2-2 TRBV9 CASSAGGTSGHFNTGELFF
TRBJ1-1 TRBV11-2 CASSSDRVVGTEAFF
TRBJ1-1 TRBV7-2 CASNRDGTATEAFF
TRBJ1-1 TRBV6-5 CASTPELNTEAFF
TRBJ2-1 TRBV7-2 CASSNRDRGEQFF
TRBJ2-7 TRBV18 CASSYQSSYEQYF
TRBJ1-2 TRBV7-8 CASSLRRDRANYGYTF
TRBJ2-7 TRBV7-9 CASSLEQGYEQYF
TRBJ1-2 TRBV7-2 CASSLDGTGGYTF
TRBJ1-1 TRBV11-3 CASSRDRGRKAFF
TRBJ1-4 TRBV13 CASSPGRNFNEKLFF
TRBJ2-1 TRBV5-4 CASSFASGGAYNEQFF